Below, one T cell receptor beta chain is given with its context. Antigen: not known. The data were taken from a study of shared clonotypes between healthy human individuals. In the study overall: The donors, two women and a few men, were aged 18 to 49.

The CDR3 loop spans 10 amino acids. Between the trimmed V and J ends, which lost 7 bases and 5 bases, there was a span of 8 bases. Germline V gene lookup returns CDR1 SQVTM and CDR2 ANQGSEA. Here immunoSEQ multiplex PCR was the method, and the copy in TCRdb shows in-frame clones only, minus some. Of millions of clones listed, about 95% are singletons. Study-wide results and limits: Clonotypes shared by all four donors outscored non-shared clonotypes in generation probability. For naive CD4 cells, 5% to 6.5% of clonotypes were shared across several donors.

Only CD45RO-negative cells positively selected for CCR7 counted as naive CD8 cells, so terminally differentiated effector memory CD45RA+ cells were excluded. The rearrangement joins TRBV29-1 to TRBJ2-5; D is unclear. Sequencing input: naive CD8+ T cells sorted from blood. This sequence originates from a young man in good health. CDR3 region: CSASLETQYF. CDR3 nucleotide sequence: TGCAGCGCTTCCCTGGAGACCCAGTACTTC.